This is a list of T cell receptor beta chains from one sample in a study of T cell changes during pregnancy in multiple sclerosis. Method: immunoSEQ multiplex PCR; TCRdb's copy keeps in-frame clones and lacks some. The sample has roughly 93,000 clones, under 95% seen once. This material consisted of peripheral blood, taken in the first trimester of pregnancy. The receptor source for this set is a female donor in good health, enrolled as a control in a pregnancy study. Each CDR3 is given with its conserved first and last residue. Each record gives: V gene, D gene, clone size, J gene, CDR3 DNA, CDR3 protein. D genes are given only for firm matches. Size is omitted from some rows. Given values are once, few, many or a class for expanded clones.

TRBV11-2	TRBD2	NA	TRBJ2-1	TGTGCCAGCAGCTTAGGGCTAGCGGGGGTTGTCGATGAGCAGTTCTTC	CASSLGLAGVVDEQFF
TRBV6-6	TRBD2	NA	TRBJ2-3	TGTGCCAGCAGTCGTGGACTAGCGGGCACAGATACGCAGTATTTT	CASSRGLAGTDTQYF
TRBV4-3	NA	NA	TRBJ1-2	TGCGCCAGCAGCCTGGGGGCGGACTATGGCTACACCTTC	CASSLGADYGYTF
TRBV5-6	NA	NA	TRBJ2-7	TGTGCCAGCAGCTCAGCCTACGAGCAGTACTTC	CASSSAYEQYF
TRBV5-1	TRBD1	NA	TRBJ2-7	TGCGCCAGCAGCACTGGACAGGCTACCTACGAGCAGTACTTC	CASSTGQATYEQYF
TRBV2	TRBD2	NA	TRBJ2-2	TGTGCCAGCAGAGAACTAGCGGGGTTTGGGGGGGAGCTGTTTTTT	CASRELAGFGGELFF
TRBV4-3	NA	NA	TRBJ1-3	TGCGCCAGCAGCCAAGATGAGAGGCTCTCTGGAAACACCATATATTTT	CASSQDERLSGNTIYF
TRBV28	NA	NA	TRBJ2-7	TGTGCCAGCAGTTTCTCAGTGGGCCTCTACGAGCAGTACTTC	CASSFSVGLYEQYF
TRBV7-7	NA	NA	TRBJ2-2	TGTGCTAGCAGCTCCACCAGGGGGGATACCGGGGAGCTGTTTTTT	CASSSTRGDTGELFF
TRBV27	NA	NA	TRBJ2-1	TGTGCCAGCACCTCCTGGGGCCCAGGGTACAATGAGCAGTTCTTC	CASTSWGPGYNEQFF
TRBV4-3	NA	NA	TRBJ2-3	TGCGCCAGCAGTTCGCGGGGTTGGGACACAGATACGCAGTATTTT	CASSSRGWDTDTQYF
TRBV5-6	TRBD1	NA	TRBJ1-1	TGTGCCAGCAGCTTGGTGGCAGGGGGCCTCGGAGCTTTCTTT	CASSLVAGGLGAFF
TRBV6-5	TRBD2	NA	TRBJ2-1	TGTGCCAGCAGTTACGGCGGGGGGGTAAATGAGCAGTTCTTC	CASSYGGGVNEQFF
TRBV9	TRBD1	NA	TRBJ2-3	TGTGCCAGCAGCGTACTTGGACAGGGAGGAGATACGCAGTATTTT	CASSVLGQGGDTQYF
TRBV15	TRBD2	NA	TRBJ2-1	TGTGCCACCAGCAGAGTGGCGGGGGGGCGTGGCAATGAGCAGTTCTTC	CATSRVAGGRGNEQFF
TRBV12-5	NA	NA	TRBJ1-5	TGTGCTAGTGCCCTCTCGGGGGTCCAGCATTTT	CASALSGVQHF
TRBV29-1	NA	NA	TRBJ2-1	TGCAGCGTTTACAACTACAATGAGCAGTTCTTC	CSVYNYNEQFF
TRBV5-6	NA	NA	TRBJ2-3	TGTGCCAGCAGCTTTCTAGAATCCAATGACCCCGATACGCAGTATTTT	CASSFLESNDPDTQYF
TRBV7-6	TRBD2	NA	TRBJ2-3	TGTGCCAGCAGCTTAAGGCTAGCGGGGGGGCCAGATACGCAGTATTTT	CASSLRLAGGPDTQYF
TRBV4-1	NA	NA	TRBJ1-5	TGCGCCAGCAGCCAAGAAAATCGCGGGGCGCAGGGCAATCAGCCCCAGCATTTT	CASSQENRGAQGNQPQHF
TRBV18	NA	NA	TRBJ1-1	TGTGCCAGCTCAGCGATGTCCGGGACAGAAGCTTTCTTT	CASSAMSGTEAFF
TRBV4-3	TRBD1	NA	TRBJ1-4	TGCGCCAGCAGCCAAGATCTATCGGGGGCAGGGGGCTTCGCAACTAATGAAAAACTGTTTTTT	CASSQDLSGAGGFATNEKLFF
TRBV2	NA	NA	TRBJ1-3	TGTGCCAGCAGTGCCGGGGCGGGAGGAAACACCATATATTTT	CASSAGAGGNTIYF
TRBV28	TRBD1	once	TRBJ1-1	TGTGCCAGCAGTCAGGGGGCGCGGGCTGAAGCTTTCTTT	CASSQGARAEAFF
TRBV7-9	NA	NA	TRBJ1-1	TGTGCCAGCAGCTCAGGGCTTGGAGCTTTCTTT	CASSSGLGAFF
TRBV7-6	TRBD2	NA	TRBJ2-1	TGTGCCAGCAGCCCTACTAGCGGGGGGGCCGGTAGTTCCTACAATGAGCAGTTCTTC	CASSPTSGGAGSSYNEQFF
TRBV4-1	NA	NA	TRBJ2-3	TGCGCCAGCAGCCAAGATTGGACTCCCGATAGCACAGATACGCAGTATTTT	CASSQDWTPDSTDTQYF
TRBV30	NA	NA	TRBJ1-2	TGTGCCCGGTACGGGACAAATGGCTACACCTTC	CARYGTNGYTF
TRBV19	TRBD1	NA	TRBJ1-4	TGTGCCAGTAGTCGCGGGACAGGGGTCGAAAAACTGTTTTTT	CASSRGTGVEKLFF
TRBV19	NA	once	TRBJ1-6	TGTGCCAGTAGTATCGGGGGTTCACCCCTCCACTTT	CASSIGGSPLHF
TRBV6-4	NA	NA	TRBJ1-2	TGTGCCAGCAGTGACTCTGGGGGGTCGGACTATGGCTACACCTTC	CASSDSGGSDYGYTF
TRBV9	NA	NA	TRBJ1-2	TGTGCCAGCAGGAGCCGGGGGGCTGAGGGGCGCTATGGCTACACCTTC	CASRSRGAEGRYGYTF
TRBV28	NA	NA	TRBJ2-5	TGTGCCAGCAGTGATGAAACAGGGATCGAGACCCAGTACTTC	CASSDETGIETQYF
TRBV15	TRBD1	NA	TRBJ2-3	TGTGCCACCAGCAGAGGTAACAGGGGGAGCACAGATACGCAGTATTTT	CATSRGNRGSTDTQYF
TRBV7-8	TRBD2	NA	TRBJ2-5	TGTGCCAGCAGCTTAGCCGCGACGGCTAGCGGGGTTGAGACCCAGTACTTC	CASSLAATASGVETQYF
TRBV11-2	NA	NA	TRBJ2-1	TGTGCCAGCAGCTTGACCTCGGACTCTCGAAGGCAGTTCTTC	CASSLTSDSRRQFF
TRBV5-6	NA	NA	TRBJ1-6	TGTGCCAGCAGCCGTCGCGGGGGAACACGGTCACCCCTCCACTTT	CASSRRGGTRSPLHF
TRBV4-2	NA	NA	TRBJ2-7	TGTGCCAGCAGCCGAGAAGGGAGGCCAGGGTCCATCTACGAGCAGTACTTC	CASSREGRPGSIYEQYF